The 10 T cell receptor beta chains below all came from one sample that was sequenced in a study of cytomegalovirus exposure and HLA in healthy donors. This PCR relied on a set of 60 Vbeta primers and 13 Jbeta primers. TCRdb keeps only in-frame clones here, not all; method: immunoSEQ multiplex PCR. The sample consists of about 200,000 clones, around 70% of them appearing once. The sample was PBMCs. The receptors here all came from a man in his forties or fifties in good health and CMV-seropositive.

V usage is TRBV5-1 and J usage is TRBJ1-2; 12 bases map to TRBD1. Germline CDR1 SGHRS, CDR2 YFSETQ. V was clipped by 0 bases and J by 8 bases; unmatched bases: 5. CDR3 size: 15 residues. The DNA for the CDR3 is TGCGCCAGCAGCTTGGAGGGACAGGGGGCGAAGGGCTACACCTTC. Translation gives CASSLEGQGAKGYTF.

The rearrangement links TRBV5-8 to TRBJ2-7; 8 bases fit TRBD2. The V and J ends lost 3 bases and 6 bases, in that order; junction bases with no gene match: 11. CDR3 length equals 15 residues. Germline V gene sequence: CDR1 SGHTS, CDR2 YDEGEE. CDR3 DNA sequence: TGTGCCAGCAGCTGGACGGCGGGGGGCCTGGTCGAGCAGTACTTC. It is translated as CASSWTAGGLVEQYF.

The rearrangement uses TRBV10-2 and TRBJ1-2; weak D call: TRBD1 (6 bases). The CDR3 covers 14 residues. From germline, CDR1 is WSHSY and CDR2 SAAADI. Trimming removed 8 bases from V and 8 bases from J, with 21 bases in between. This CDR3 is CASSTLQGLWGYTF. The CDR3 DNA sequence: TGCGCCAGCTCAACCCTACAGGGCCTTTGGGGCTACACCTTC.

About this clone itself: At one end the junction does not follow the germline gene, possibly because of a read error. The V call is TRBV7-9, the J call TRBJ1-2; a weak D match, TRBD1 (5 bases). The CDR3 is 15 amino acids. CDR1 is SEHNR, CDR2 FQNEAQ, per germline (reference sequence). CDR3 in DNA: TGTTCCAGCAGCCCGCGGGACGGGCCTAACTATGGCTACACCTTC. Translated: CSSSPRDGPNYGYTF. The full variable domain, completed using reference TRBV7-9 and TRBJ1-2, is DTGVSQNPRHKITKRGQNVTFRCDPISEHNRLYWYRQTLGQGPEFLTYFQNEAQLEKSRLLSDRFSAERPKGSFSTLEIQRTEQGDSAMYLCSSSPRDGPNYGYTFGSGTRLTVV.

V gene TRBV2 combines with J gene TRBJ1-3; D not resolved. Between the trimmed V and J ends, which lost 4 bases and 0 bases, there was a span of 10 bases. Germline CDR1 reads SNHLY; CDR2 reads FYNNEI. The CDR3 sequence is 15 residues long. CDR3 sequence (DNA): TGTGCCAGCAGTGTGGACGGGAGCTCTGGAAACACCATATATTTT. Its translation: CASSVDGSSGNTIYF.

The CDR3 here is CASSLGGYSNQPQHF. The CDR3 DNA sequence: TGTGCCAGCAGCTTAGGCGGATATAGCAATCAGCCCCAGCATTTT. The chain joins TRBV7-2 to TRBJ1-5; no clear D gene. Trimming took 1 base from V and 0 from J, leaving 7 bases between them. The CDR3 covers 15 residues. The germline V gene has CDR1 SGHTA and CDR2 FQGNSA. Full variable domain (rest looked up from reference TRBV7-2 and TRBJ1-5): GAGVSQSPSNKVTEKGKDVELRCDPISGHTALYWYRQSLGQGLEFLIYFQGNSAPDKSGLPSDRFSAERTGGSVSTLTIQRTQQEDSAVYLCASSLGGYSNQPQHFGDGTRLSIL.

The V gene is TRBV5-8, the J gene TRBJ2-3; 10 bases align to TRBD2. The CDR3 runs to 15 residues. CDR1 is SGHTS, CDR2 YDEGEE, per germline. V trimming: 2 bases; J trimming: 5 bases; junction bases outside the gene matches: 5. CDR3: CASSLTSGVGDTQYF. As DNA, the CDR3 is TGTGCCAGCAGCTTAACTAGCGGGGTAGGAGATACGCAGTATTTT.

The chain links TRBV7-2 to TRBJ2-3; TRBD2 aligns across 12 bases. The CDR3 runs to 16 residues. V trimming: 3 bases; J trimming: 4 bases; junction bases outside the gene matches: 5. The germline V gene encodes CDR1 SGHTA and CDR2 FQGNSA. The CDR3 coding sequence is TGTGCCAGCAGCTTCCTAGCGGGGGGGCTCGCAGATACGCAGTATTTT. This encodes CASSFLAGGLADTQYF. Variable domain in full (rest from reference TRBV7-2 and TRBJ2-3): GAGVSQSPSNKVTEKGKDVELRCDPISGHTALYWYRQSLGQGLEFLIYFQGNSAPDKSGLPSDRFSAERTGGSVSTLTIQRTQQEDSAVYLCASSFLAGGLADTQYFGPGTRLTVL.

V is TRBV2 and J is TRBJ1-1, with 9 bases identical to TRBD1. CDR1 and CDR2 (germline): SNHLY, FYNNEI. V gave up 4 bases and J gave up 6 bases; unmatched junction bases: 27. The CDR3 is made up of 21 amino acids. The CDR3 is CASSGWPWSGRLQGATAEAFF. The CDR3 bases are TGTGCCAGCAGTGGATGGCCTTGGTCGGGCCGCCTACAGGGGGCGACCGCTGAAGCTTTCTTT.

This chain joins TRBV5-1 and TRBJ2-5; TRBD2 might be the D (7 bases). From germline, CDR1 is SGHRS and CDR2 YFSETQ. V was trimmed by 4 bases and J by 5 bases, leaving 15 bases between them. CDR3 length: 14 residues. The CDR3 DNA follows: TGCGCCAGCAGCCGAGAGGGGGGGTGGGAGACCCAGTACTTC. Translating gives CASSREGGWETQYF.